This is a list of T cell receptor beta chains from one sample in a study of blood T cells in healthy people across ages. MiXCR, applied by TCRdb to the 5' RACE reads, yields one record per CDR3 protein. The sample lists under 1,000,000 distinct CDR3 sequences; 35% to 50% were seen once. The sample consisted of blood. These receptors were taken from a man older than 75 in good health. Both conserved end residues are part of each CDR3. The order of the fields is CDR3 DNA, CDR3 protein, V gene, clone size, J gene, D gene. A D gene is named only where the DNA matches it firmly. Clone size is shown for a subset of rows, as once, few, many or a class of expanded clone.

CDR3nt: TGCGCCAGCAGCCCCTCGTGGGGGGAGAGCAATCAGCCCCAGCATTTT
CDR3aa: CASSPSWGESNQPQHF
v_gene: TRBV4-1
abundance: few
j_gene: TRBJ1-5
d_gene: NA

CDR3nt: TGTGCCAGCAGTGACCGGGACTACCCTGGGGCTACGCAGTATTTT
CDR3aa: CASSDRDYPGATQYF
v_gene: TRBV6-4
abundance: NA
j_gene: TRBJ2-3
d_gene: TRBD2

CDR3nt: TGCGCCAGCAGTAAAACAGGGCCGGTCTACGAGCAGTACTTC
CDR3aa: CASSKTGPVYEQYF
v_gene: TRBV5-1
abundance: NA
j_gene: TRBJ2-7
d_gene: NA

CDR3nt: TGTGCCAGCACCATCTCAACCCGATCCTCCTACAATGAGCAGTTCTTC
CDR3aa: CASTISTRSSYNEQFF
v_gene: TRBV7-2
abundance: few
j_gene: TRBJ2-1
d_gene: NA

CDR3nt: TGTGCCAGCACCGGGTGGGCCTGGGGGCAGTACTTC
CDR3aa: CASTGWAWGQYF
v_gene: TRBV6-1
abundance: NA
j_gene: TRBJ2-5
d_gene: NA

CDR3nt: TGTGCCAGCAGTTATAGCTTCCCAATCTACGAGCAGTACTTC
CDR3aa: CASSYSFPIYEQYF
v_gene: TRBV12-3/TRBV12-4
abundance: NA
j_gene: TRBJ2-7
d_gene: NA

CDR3nt: TGCGCCAGCAGCTTGGTGCCCAGGGGGCCGGACACCGGGGAGCTGTTTTTT
CDR3aa: CASSLVPRGPDTGELFF
v_gene: TRBV5-1
abundance: NA
j_gene: TRBJ2-2
d_gene: TRBD1

CDR3nt: TGCAGTGCGAGCTTTGATACGCAGTATTTT
CDR3aa: CSASFDTQYF
v_gene: TRBV20-1
abundance: many
j_gene: TRBJ2-3
d_gene: NA

CDR3nt: TGTGCCAGCAGTTACTCGTGGATAGCGGGAGGTACGCAGTATTTT
CDR3aa: CASSYSWIAGGTQYF
v_gene: TRBV6-2/TRBV6-3
abundance: NA
j_gene: TRBJ2-3
d_gene: TRBD2

CDR3nt: TGCGCCAGCAGCCAGGGGACAGAAAACATTCAGTACTTC
CDR3aa: CASSQGTENIQYF
v_gene: TRBV4-1
abundance: NA
j_gene: TRBJ2-4
d_gene: TRBD1

CDR3nt: TGTGCCAGCAGCCTCCGGAGCCAAGAGACCCAGTTCTTC
CDR3aa: CASSLRSQETQFF
v_gene: TRBV7-2
abundance: NA
j_gene: TRBJ2-1
d_gene: NA

CDR3nt: TGTGCCAGCAGCCAAAAGGGACAATCCCCTGAAAAACTGTTTTTT
CDR3aa: CASSQKGQSPEKLFF
v_gene: TRBV4-2
abundance: once
j_gene: TRBJ1-4
d_gene: NA

CDR3nt: TGTGCCAGCAGCGTAGACTCCCACGGGTTTGGGCACAATGAGCAGTTCTTC
CDR3aa: CASSVDSHGFGHNEQFF
v_gene: TRBV9
abundance: NA
j_gene: TRBJ2-1
d_gene: NA

CDR3nt: TGTGCCAGCAGCCCCGCCAGAATTCAGTACTTC
CDR3aa: CASSPARIQYF
v_gene: TRBV7-8
abundance: once
j_gene: TRBJ2-4
d_gene: NA